This is a list of T cell receptor beta chains from one sample in a study of radiotherapy plus CTLA-4 blockade in lung cancer. Clones were sequenced by immunoSEQ multiplex PCR, and TCRdb holds only the in-frame ones, with some missing. The sample holds about 68,000 clones; 65% to 80% are singletons and the top ten take roughly a tenth. The sequences come from peripheral blood, collected from a patient treated with radiotherapy plus ipilimumab. All receptors derive from a human donor with non-small cell lung cancer who had a complete response to radiotherapy plus ipilimumab. Each CDR3 is given with its conserved first and last residue. A D gene is named only where the DNA matches it firmly. Size is omitted from some rows. Given values are once, few, many or a class for expanded clones.

>.|TRBV5-5|.|TRBJ2-2
CASSLRVDGELFF
TGTGCCAGCAGCTTGAGGGTAGACGGGGAGCTGTTTTTT
>TRBD2|TRBV5-4|.|TRBJ2-7
CASSLPGGSSYEQYF
TGTGCCAGCAGCTTACCGGGAGGGAGCTCCTACGAGCAGTACTTC
>TRBD1|TRBV7-9|.|TRBJ2-1
CASSFVAESPGQGTNEQFF
TGTGCCAGCAGCTTCGTGGCCGAATCTCCGGGACAGGGTACGAATGAGCAGTTCTTC
>TRBD1|TRBV9|.|TRBJ1-5
CASSPGGTGGSGNQPQHF
TGTGCCAGCAGCCCCGGTGGGACAGGGGGCTCGGGCAATCAGCCCCAGCATTTT
>.|TRBV7-2|.|TRBJ1-1
CASRVGQGAPYVFF
.
>.|TRBV30|.|TRBJ1-2
CARDSRTYGYTF
TGTGCCCGAGACAGTCGGACCTATGGCTACACCTTC
>.|TRBV10-3|.|TRBJ2-3
CATLGGNRADTQYF
TGTGCCACCCTAGGGGGGAATAGGGCAGATACGCAGTATTTT
>.|TRBV30|once|TRBJ2-6
CAWSRGQGLFSGANVLTF
TGTGCCTGGAGCCGGGGGCAGGGACTATTCTCTGGGGCCAACGTCCTGACTTTC
>.|TRBV5-1|.|TRBJ2-5
CASSPLGDSSGETQYF
TGCGCCAGCAGCCCATTAGGGGACTCCTCTGGAGAGACCCAGTACTTC
>TRBD1|TRBV5-4|.|TRBJ1-1
CASSSHYRGSDAAFF
TGTGCCAGCAGCTCACACTACAGGGGCTCGGATGCAGCTTTCTTT
>.|TRBV4-1|.|TRBJ1-3
CASSQDRTAGNTIYF
TGCGCCAGCAGCCAAGATAGAACAGCTGGAAACACCATATATTTT
>.|TRBV7-6|.|TRBJ1-4
CASSPGTARPEKLFF
TGTGCCAGCAGCCCGGGGACGGCCCGCCCTGAAAAACTGTTTTTT